Listed below are T cell receptor beta chains from one sample, sequenced in a study of CD4+ T cells in melanoma. Sequenced by immunoSEQ multiplex PCR; TCRdb stores in-frame clones only, minus some. This repertoire shows around 10,000 clones, roughly two thirds found once; its top ten account for about 14%. Sequencing used cells from a culture (not recorded whether cultured in vitro). The origin of the receptors is a human donor with melanoma. Each CDR3 is given with its conserved first and last residue. The order of the fields is V gene, J gene, D gene, clone size, CDR3 protein, CDR3 DNA. The D gene is left open where the match is weak. Clone size is shown for a subset of rows, as once, few, many or a class of expanded clone.

TRBV5-1	TRBJ1-4	NA	medium-sized	CASSLIGLGGLFF	TGCGCCAGCAGCTTGATTGGCTTGGGAGGGCTGTTTTTT
TRBV2	TRBJ2-5	TRBD2	NA	CASSDGTAGGETQYF	TGTGCCAGCAGTGACGGCACAGCGGGAGGGGAGACCCAGTACTTC
TRBV10-3	TRBJ2-2	NA	few	CATHKGPNTGELFF	TGTGCCACCCATAAGGGACCGAACACCGGGGAGCTGTTTTTT
TRBV15	TRBJ2-7	NA	NA	CATSRSGDGEQYF	TGTGCCACCAGCAGATCAGGGGACGGTGAGCAGTACTTC
TRBV20-1	TRBJ1-2	NA	NA	CSAREGYGYTF	TGCAGTGCTAGGGAGGGTTATGGCTACACCTTC
TRBV5-4	TRBJ1-2	NA	NA	CASNVGGSYGYTF	TGTGCCAGCAACGTGGGGGGGAGCTATGGCTACACCTTC
TRBV7-8	TRBJ1-2	NA	NA	CASSLLGRTDYGYTF	TGTGCCAGCAGCTTATTGGGGCGGACAGACTATGGCTACACCTTC
TRBV18	TRBJ1-5	NA	NA	CASSPGSNQPQHF	TGTGCCAGCTCACCAGGTAGCAATCAGCCCCAGCATTTT
TRBV9	TRBJ2-7	TRBD1	NA	CASSRGQGEDYEQYF	TGTGCCAGCTCACGGGGACAGGGGGAGGACTACGAGCAGTACTTC
TRBV29-1	TRBJ1-1	NA	few	CSVTSTEAFF	TGCAGCGTGACCAGTACTGAAGCTTTCTTT
TRBV27	TRBJ1-5	NA	NA	CASNRGGQGNLPQHF	TGTGCCAGCAACCGGGGCGGGCAAGGGAATCTGCCCCAGCATTTT
TRBV19	TRBJ1-1	NA	NA	CASSITANTEAFF	TGTGCCAGTAGTATAACGGCGAACACTGAAGCTTTCTTT
TRBV27	TRBJ2-7	TRBD1	few	CASSPGQGVSRYF	TGTGCCAGCAGTCCCGGACAGGGTGTTAGTCGGTACTTC
TRBV6-1	TRBJ2-3	NA	NA	CASSEGAGNADTQYF	TGTGCCAGCAGTGAAGGGGCAGGGAACGCAGATACGCAGTATTTT
TRBV2	TRBJ2-4	TRBD1	NA	CASRGTGLSPRYF	TGTGCCAGCAGGGGGACAGGGCTCAGCCCAAGGTACTTC
TRBV7-3	TRBJ1-1	TRBD1	NA	CASSLQGTGMNTEAFF	TGTGCCAGCAGCTTACAGGGGACAGGAATGAACACTGAAGCTTTCTTT
TRBV6-6	TRBJ1-1	NA	NA	CASTLRGTLNTEAFF	TGTGCCAGCACATTGCGCGGTACCCTGAACACTGAAGCTTTCTTT
TRBV6-5	TRBJ1-5	NA	NA	CASSGQVNQPQHF	TGTGCCAGCAGTGGCCAGGTAAATCAGCCCCAGCATTTT
TRBV7-8	TRBJ2-7	NA	NA	CASSLMKVYEQYF	TGTGCCAGCAGCTTGATGAAGGTCTACGAGCAGTACTTC
TRBV7-2	TRBJ2-3	NA	NA	CASSLSRSSTDTQYF	TGTGCCAGCAGCTTGTCGCGGTCTAGCACAGATACGCAGTATTTT
TRBV2	TRBJ2-7	TRBD1	once	CASRKDRVYYEQYF	TGTGCCAGCAGGAAGGACAGGGTTTATTACGAGCAGTACTTC
TRBV11-3	TRBJ2-7	NA	once	CASSSLRQGSYEQYF	TGTGCCAGCTCCTCCTTGCGGCAGGGCTCCTACGAGCAGTACTTC
TRBV10-3	TRBJ1-1	NA	once	CATRYARDTEAFF	TGTGCCACACGGTACGCGCGGGACACTGAAGCTTTCTTT
TRBV7-3	TRBJ2-2	TRBD1	NA	CATRQGNTGELFF	TGTGCCACCCGACAGGGGAACACCGGGGAGCTGTTTTTT
TRBV13	TRBJ1-5	NA	NA	CAGGEFRGGPRSNQPQHF	TGTGCCGGCGGTGAATTTCGGGGGGGGCCACGGAGCAATCAGCCCCAGCATTTT
TRBV18	TRBJ1-6	NA	NA	CASSPTGNLNSPLHF	TGTGCCAGCTCACCAACAGGGAATTTAAATTCACCCCTCCACTTT
TRBV12-5	TRBJ2-3	NA	NA	CASEWSTAYTDTQYF	TGTGCTAGTGAGTGGTCCACAGCTTACACAGATACGCAGTATTTT
TRBV5-1	TRBJ1-1	NA	NA	CASSFQGNTEAFF	TGCGCCAGCAGCTTCCAGGGAAACACTGAAGCTTTCTTT
TRBV6-4	TRBJ1-1	NA	NA	CASSISRDTEAFF	TGTGCCAGCAGTATTTCCCGGGACACTGAAGCTTTCTTT
TRBV5-1	TRBJ2-5	NA	NA	CASSGGGLAQETQYF	TGCGCCAGCAGCGGGGGCGGGTTAGCTCAAGAGACCCAGTACTTC
TRBV18	TRBJ1-2	NA	NA	CASSPGQDYGYTF	TGTGCCAGCTCACCAGGGCAGGACTATGGCTACACCTTC
TRBV6-1	TRBJ1-1	NA	few	CASSRQDYTEAFF	TGTGCCAGCAGTCGCCAAGATTACACTGAAGCTTTCTTT
TRBV11-2	TRBJ2-7	NA	few	CASSLASNLGEQYF	TGTGCCAGCAGCTTAGCGAGCAACCTTGGCGAGCAGTACTTC
TRBV7-9	TRBJ1-1	NA	medium-sized	CASSPLGGSGEAFF	TGTGCCAGCAGCCCCCTCGGGGGGAGCGGTGAAGCTTTCTTT
TRBV4-1	TRBJ1-2	TRBD1	few	CASSTVGQGGGYTF	TGCGCCAGCAGCACGGTCGGACAGGGTGGGGGCTACACCTTC
TRBV15	TRBJ2-5	NA	once	CATSRSGDGEQYF	TGTGCCACCAGCAGATCAGGGGACGGTGAGCAGTACTTC
TRBV10-3	TRBJ1-1	TRBD1	once	CAIREYGTATEAFF	TGTGCCATCAGGGAATACGGGACAGCCACTGAAGCTTTCTTT
TRBV7-9	TRBJ2-7	NA	NA	CASSQSDYEQYF	TGTGCCAGCAGCCAATCAGATTACGAGCAGTACTTC
TRBV7-9	TRBJ1-6	NA	NA	CASSLAGQGYSPLHF	TGTGCCAGCAGCTTAGCCGGCCAGGGCTATTCACCCCTCCACTTT
TRBV7-6	TRBJ2-1	NA	NA	CASSLNSYNEQFF	TGTGCCAGCAGCCTTAACTCCTACAATGAGCAGTTCTTC
TRBV6-5	TRBJ2-1	NA	NA	CASKVETWGNEQFF	TGTGCCAGCAAGGTGGAGACTTGGGGCAATGAGCAGTTCTTC
TRBV29-1	TRBJ2-7	TRBD1	NA	CSFGTDSPYEQYF	TGCAGCTTCGGGACAGACAGTCCCTACGAGCAGTACTTC
TRBV6-1	TRBJ2-7	TRBD1	NA	CASRPTGVGYEQYF	TGTGCCAGCAGACCGACAGGGGTGGGGTACGAGCAGTACTTC
TRBV11-2	TRBJ1-1	NA	medium-sized	CASSFRSGRGGTEAFF	TGTGCCAGCAGCTTTCGGTCGGGAAGAGGTGGCACTGAAGCTTTCTTT
TRBV30	TRBJ1-3	NA	NA	CAWSGTARNTIYF	TGTGCCTGGAGTGGGACAGCGCGAAACACCATATATTTT
TRBV10-3	TRBJ2-5	NA	NA	CAISEAGNLGETQYF	TGTGCCATCAGTGAGGCAGGGAACCTAGGGGAGACCCAGTACTTC
TRBV6-5	TRBJ2-5	NA	NA	CASSYSRKETQYF	TGTGCCAGCAGTTACTCCCGCAAAGAGACCCAGTACTTC
TRBV4-1	TRBJ1-2	NA	NA	CASSQDADTGAFYGYTF	TGCGCCAGCAGCCAAGACGCGGACACAGGCGCCTTCTATGGCTACACCTTC
TRBV18	TRBJ1-1	NA	NA	CASTYGGPGTEAFF	TGTGCCAGCACCTACGGGGGGCCAGGCACTGAAGCTTTCTTT
TRBV6-6	TRBJ1-6	NA	NA	CASSYEYTASTPLHF	TGTGCCAGCAGTTACGAGTATACAGCCTCGACACCCCTCCACTTT
TRBV30	TRBJ1-2	TRBD1	NA	CAWSVRAWSLGRGVAFGYTF	TGTGCCTGGAGTGTACGGGCCTGGAGCCTGGGCAGGGGGGTTGCATTTGGCTACACCTTC
TRBV7-3	TRBJ1-1	NA	NA	CASSLTSGIHTEAFF	TGTGCCAGCAGCTTAACGAGTGGTATACACACTGAAGCTTTCTTT
TRBV18	TRBJ2-7	NA	few	CASSRGAGTEQYF	TGTGCCAGCTCGCGAGGGGCAGGGACCGAGCAGTACTTC
TRBV15	TRBJ1-6	NA	few	CATSRDFGARNSPLHF	TGTGCCACCAGCAGAGATTTCGGGGCTCGTAATTCACCCCTCCACTTT